The 22 T cell receptor beta chains presented below share a single source sample, sequenced in a study of technical replicates of blood from four donors. Libraries were prepared by immunoSEQ multiplex PCR; TCRdb keeps only in-frame clonotypes and omits some of them. The sample carries some 78,000 clones, 94% recorded once. Sequencing was performed on T cells isolated from PBMCs. The origin of the receptors is a human donor in good health.

This chain joins TRBV5-1 and TRBJ2-2; 11 bases map to TRBD2. This CDR3 is built from 17 residues. Germline assignment: CDR1 SGHRS and CDR2 YFSETQ. V lost 0 bases to trimming and J lost 3 bases; unmatched junction nucleotides: 4. This CDR3 is CASSLAASGGHTGELFF. CDR3 nucleotide sequence: TGCGCCAGCAGCTTGGCGGCTAGCGGGGGGCACACCGGGGAGCTGTTTTTT.

The chain carries TRBV28 and TRBJ1-5; D unresolved. The CDR3 has 14 residues. Germline V gene lookup returns CDR1 MDHEN and CDR2 SYDVKM. The V end was cut by 6 bases, the J end by 3 bases, with 12 bases between. The CDR3 sequence: CASRSSGFNQPQHF. Here the CDR3 DNA reads TGTGCCAGCAGGAGCTCAGGCTTCAATCAGCCCCAGCATTTT.

The chain uses TRBV18 and TRBJ1-1; D not resolved. V was pared by 3 bases and J by 1 base, with 3 bases between. Germline lookup yields CDR1 KGHSH and CDR2 LQKENI. The length of the CDR3 is 12 residues. CDR3 sequence reads: CASSPGNTEAFF. Written as DNA, the CDR3 is TGTGCCAGCTCACCCGGGAACACTGAAGCTTTCTTT.

The chain couples TRBV19 to TRBJ1-1; D remains ambiguous. Germline V gene lookup returns CDR1 LNHDA and CDR2 SQIVND (reference sequence). The V and J ends lost 3 bases and 1 base respectively, with 9 bases between them. This CDR3 is 14 amino acids long. The CDR3 sequence: CASSMSGWNTEAFF. CDR3 DNA: TGTGCCAGTAGTATGTCCGGGTGGAACACTGAAGCTTTCTTT.

The chain has TRBV9 and TRBJ2-7, with TRBD1 matching 10 bases. CDR1 and CDR2 from the germline V gene are SGDLS and YYNGEE. The CDR3 has 14 residues. V lost 4 bases to trimming and J lost 4 bases; unmatched junction nucleotides: 5. The CDR3 here is CASSPGQGDYEQYF. The CDR3 DNA sequence: TGTGCCAGCAGCCCCGGACAGGGGGATTACGAGCAGTACTTC.

V and J are TRBV21-1 and TRBJ1-1; the table's D call of TRBD1 was not tested on the DNA. TRBV21-1 is an annotated pseudogene. The CDR3 length is 12 residues. CDR3 residues: CASRADRGEAFF. The DNA for the CDR3 is TGTGCCAGCAGAGCCGACAGGGGCGAAGCTTTCTTT.

This chain connects TRBV7-9 to TRBJ2-7; tentative D call: TRBD2 (5 bases). The CDR3 loop spans 15 amino acids. Germline V CDR1 and CDR2: SEHNR, FQNEAQ (reference sequence). Between the trimmed V and J ends, which lost 5 bases and 2 bases, there was a span of 16 bases. This chain's CDR3 is CASSPDGVFTYEQYF. CDR3 bases: TGTGCCAGCAGCCCCGACGGGGTGTTCACCTACGAGCAGTACTTC.

The chain couples TRBV5-4 to TRBJ1-2; unclear D gene. V was clipped by 4 bases and J by 4 bases, with 11 bases between them. Germline V CDR1 and CDR2: SGHNT, YYREEE (reference sequence). This CDR3 is 13 amino acids long. The CDR3 sequence is CASSRPGGYGYTF. CDR3 in DNA: TGTGCCAGCAGCCGGCCAGGAGGCTATGGCTACACCTTC.

The count of this clone is one. The chain employs TRBV6-1 and TRBJ2-7, with 11 bases lining up with TRBD2. The CDR3 loop spans 13 amino acids. Germline assignment: CDR1 MNHNS and CDR2 SASEGT. The V and J ends lost 6 bases and 4 bases, in that order; junction bases with no gene match: 2. CDR3 DNA sequence: TGTGCCAGCAGCGGGACTAGCGGATACGAGCAGTACTTC. Protein product: CASSGTSGYEQYF.

The chain uses TRBV28 and TRBJ2-7; D gene ambiguous. Germline values: CDR1 MDHEN, CDR2 SYDVKM. V was pared by 8 bases and J by 4 bases, with 15 bases between. The CDR3 consists of 13 residues. CDR3 coding DNA: TGTGCCAGCGTTGGGCGCCCCAAATACGAGCAGTACTTC. Amino acids: CASVGRPKYEQYF.

This sequence joins TRBV10-3 and TRBJ2-3, with 15 positions matching TRBD2. The germline V gene has CDR1 ENHRY and CDR2 SYGVKD. With 4 bases clipped from V and 0 bases from J, the junction kept 14 bases outside the gene matches. This CDR3 comprises 21 residues. As DNA, the CDR3 is TGTGCCATCAGTGGACGGACTAGCGGGAGGGTGCGATTATCTAGCACAGATACGCAGTATTTT. It codes for CAISGRTSGRVRLSSTDTQYF.

The chain has TRBV7-7 and TRBJ2-5; TRBD2 agrees at 7 bases. The length of the CDR3 is 13 residues. From germline, CDR1 is SSHAT and CDR2 FNYEAQ (reference sequence). Germline trimming cut 5 bases from V and 7 bases from J; bases unmatched to any gene: 7. The CDR3 loop is CASSRDYLGTQYF. Written as DNA, the CDR3 is TGTGCCAGCAGCCGGGACTATCTCGGGACCCAGTACTTC.

The chain combines TRBV12-5 with TRBJ2-1; 11 nucleotides line up with TRBD2. This CDR3 has 15 residues. With V trimmed by 6 bases and J by 5 bases, 6 bases remained unmatched. Germline values: CDR1 LGHNT, CDR2 FRNRAP. CDR3 residues: CASGQGLAEHNEQFF. DNA for the CDR3: TGTGCTAGTGGACAGGGACTAGCGGAACACAATGAGCAGTTCTTC.

This chain uses TRBV6-5 with TRBJ1-1; TRBD1 agrees at 10 bases. V lost 6 bases to trimming and J lost 5 bases; unmatched junction nucleotides: 9. Germline-derived CDR1 and CDR2 are MNHEY and SVGAGI. The CDR3 has 15 amino acids. CDR3 coding DNA: TGTGCCAGCAGACCTCGGGACAGGGGCATTACTGAAGCTTTCTTT. Its translation is CASRPRDRGITEAFF.

This chain joins TRBV6-5 and TRBJ2-7, with TRBD1 as a possible D gene (6 bases). Trimming removed 11 bases from V and 2 bases from J, with 22 bases in between. This CDR3 contains 15 residues. Looked up from germline, CDR1 is MNHEY and CDR2 is SVGAGI. CDR3 DNA sequence: TGTGCCCTAACACCTGGACAGAAAGTGGCCTACGAGCAGTACTTC. Encoded protein: CALTPGQKVAYEQYF.

The chain is built from TRBV18 and TRBJ2-1, with 10 bases fitting TRBD1. The ends lost 4 bases at V and 6 bases at J; junction bases unmatched: 6. The V gene's germline CDR1 is KGHSH and CDR2 LQKENI. This CDR3 region has 15 residues. The CDR3 nucleotides are TGTGCCAGCTCACGGGTGGGACAGGGGCCCAATGAGCAGTTCTTC. It translates to CASSRVGQGPNEQFF.

The table lists this clone with a count of one. CDR3 protein: CSVEEGSRGIQYF. The DNA of the CDR3 is TGCAGCGTTGAAGAGGGTAGCAGGGGGATTCAGTACTTC. The chain combines TRBV29-1 with TRBJ2-4, with TRBD1 matching 7 bases. J lost 10 bases, V lost 0 bases, and 6 bases had no gene match. CDR3 length: 13 amino acids. Germline lookup yields CDR1 SQVTM and CDR2 ANQGSEA.

The CDR3 coding sequence is TGTGCCAGCAGCCCAGCAGGGGGTTCCTACGAGCAGTACTTC. It encodes CASSPAGGSYEQYF. The V call is TRBV6-6, the J call TRBJ2-7; the match to TRBD1 covers 7 bases. Germline V gene sequence: CDR1 MNHNY, CDR2 SVGAGI (reference sequence). CDR3 length equals 14 residues. After removal of 6 bases from V and 1 base from J, the junction contained 6 bases not matched to a gene.

This sequence joins TRBV5-1 and TRBJ1-6; D gene ambiguous. The germline gives CDR1 SGHRS, CDR2 YFSETQ. The CDR3 consists of 12 residues. V lost 4 bases and J lost 7, with 6 bases in between. The CDR3 spells CASSEGNSPLHF. The CDR3 DNA sequence: TGCGCCAGCAGCGAGGGAAATTCACCCCTCCACTTT.

The chain recombines TRBV29-1 with TRBJ1-4; 9 bases agree with TRBD1. The CDR3 has 14 residues. Looked up from germline, CDR1 is SQVTM and CDR2 is ANQGSEA. J was trimmed by 8 bases and V by 6 bases; bases with no gene match: 10. CDR3 sequence (DNA): TGCAGCGTGGATTTGGGACAGGGTGGCGAAAAACTGTTTTTT. Its translation: CSVDLGQGGEKLFF.

The chain combines TRBV5-1 with TRBJ2-5; 12 bases are shared with TRBD1. J gave up 5 bases and V 3 bases, and 5 bases lay outside the gene matches. In germline, CDR1 is SGHRS, CDR2 YFSETQ. The CDR3 has 15 amino acids. The DNA for the CDR3 is TGCGCCAGCAGCTCGGGACAGGGGGCGGGTGAGACCCAGTACTTC. It codes for CASSSGQGAGETQYF.

The rearrangement joins TRBV7-9 to TRBJ1-2, with 7 bases lining up with TRBD1. The CDR3 is 16 residues long. Germline V gene lookup returns CDR1 SEHNR and CDR2 FQNEAQ (reference sequence). Germline trimming cut 6 bases from V and 2 bases from J; bases unmatched to any gene: 12. Here the CDR3 reads CASSSTGKLGNYGYTF. CDR3 DNA sequence: TGTGCCAGCAGTTCGACAGGGAAATTAGGGAACTATGGCTACACCTTC.